The T cell receptor (beta chain) described here comes from a study of cytomegalovirus exposure and HLA in healthy donors. Notes on the study in general: Within the 130 or so validation repertoires, first-cohort TCR clusters tended to co-occur, according to a later analysis.

The ends were cut back, 0 bases at V and 1 base at J, with 7 bases in the middle. This CDR3 is built from 14 residues. From germline, CDR1 is SGHAT and CDR2 FQNNGV. Sequencing used immunoSEQ multiplex PCR; TCRdb keeps in-frame clones, though not all of them. Among under 200,000 clones listed, about 96% were seen once. This clone was counted a single time. Its antigen remains unidentified. The chain uses TRBV11-2 and TRBJ2-7; TRBD1 is a possible D gene (6 bases). The sample was PBMCs. The receptor was isolated from a woman aged 18-29 years in good health and CMV-seronegative. Here the CDR3 DNA reads TGTGCCAGCAGCTTAGACAGGGGTTCCTACGAGCAGTACTTC. Its protein product is CASSLDRGSYEQYF.